Shown below are 25 T cell receptor beta chains from a single sample sequenced in a study of radiation and T cells in renal cell carcinoma. TCRdb keeps only in-frame clones here, not all; method: immunoSEQ multiplex PCR. The table shows tens of thousands of clones, with 70% to 80% occurring only once. Time point denoted: blood 2 weeks post-SBRT. Treatment indicated: 15 Gy SBRT to primary tumor, nephrectomy 4 weeks later. The input for sequencing was blood, taken from a patient whose treatment included radiotherapy and nephrectomy. Receptor source: a man in his fifties or sixties with renal cell carcinoma.

The rearrangement joins TRBV6-6 to TRBJ2-1, with D unresolved. Germline loops: CDR1 MNHNY, CDR2 SVGAGI (reference sequence). The CDR3 runs 12 residues. V was cut by 5 bases and J by 7 bases, with 9 bases left in between. Here the CDR3 DNA reads TGTGCCAGCAGTCTTGTGGGAAATGAGCAGTTCTTC. Translation: CASSLVGNEQFF.

The chain combines TRBV11-2 with TRBJ2-7, with TRBD2 matching 9 bases. With V trimmed by 0 bases and J by 3 bases, 6 bases remained unmatched. This CDR3 contains 16 residues. The germline V gene has CDR1 SGHAT and CDR2 FQNNGV. The CDR3 DNA reads as TGTGCCAGCAGCTTAGACCACAGCGGGAGGCTCTACGAGCAGTACGTC. It is translated as CASSLDHSGRLYEQYV.

This clone was seen a single time. This rearrangement joins TRBV11-2 to TRBJ1-2; D unclear. Trimming took off 5 bases at V and 1 base at J, with 8 bases between the two ends. The CDR3 is made up of 13 amino acids. CDR1 is SGHAT, CDR2 FQNNGV, per germline. Written as DNA, the CDR3 is TGTGCCAGCAGCCCCCCCTTTAACTATGGCTACACCTTC. Amino acid sequence: CASSPPFNYGYTF.

This chain links TRBV28 with TRBJ1-5, with D tentatively TRBD1 (6 bases). Germline loops: CDR1 MDHEN, CDR2 SYDVKM. With 6 bases removed from V and 3 bases from J, the gap between germline ends came to 12 bases. This CDR3 spans 14 amino acids. The CDR3 nucleotides read TGTGCCAGCAGCTTACAGGGTCCCAATCAGCCCCAGCATTTT. Its protein product is CASSLQGPNQPQHF.

The chain links TRBV6-5 to TRBJ2-3; 9 nucleotides agree with TRBD2. The J segment lost 2 bases and the V segment lost 4 bases, leaving 4 bases of the junction unmatched. The CDR3 is made up of 15 amino acids. Germline values: CDR1 MNHEY, CDR2 SVGAGI. The CDR3 here is CASSWGGRVTDTQYF. The CDR3 nucleotides read TGTGCCAGCAGTTGGGGCGGGAGGGTCACAGATACGCAGTATTTT.

The chain carries TRBV2 and TRBJ1-4, with 9 positions matching TRBD1. Germline V gene lookup returns CDR1 SNHLY and CDR2 FYNNEI. Trimming cost V 4 bases and J 6 bases; bases outside gene matches: 6. CDR3 length equals 15 residues. This CDR3 reads CASSAQGALDEKLFF. The CDR3, as DNA: TGTGCCAGCAGTGCACAGGGGGCGCTGGATGAAAAACTGTTTTTT.

This clone came up once. The J gene is TRBJ1-1, the V gene TRBV6-6; D gene unclear. Germline V gene lookup returns CDR1 MNHNY and CDR2 SVGAGI (reference sequence). The CDR3 extends over 11 amino acids. Trimming took 5 bases from V and 2 from J, leaving 3 bases between them. The CDR3 DNA sequence: TGTGCCAGCAGTACCAACACTGAAGCTTTCTTT. Amino acid sequence: CASSTNTEAFF.

The chain joins TRBV27 to TRBJ2-1, with unresolved D. In germline, CDR1 is MNHEY, CDR2 SMNVEV (reference sequence). This CDR3 has 15 amino acids. The V end was cut by 4 bases, the J end by 1 base, with 11 bases between. The CDR3 sequence: CASSYEVGSYNEQFF. CDR3 sequence (DNA): TGTGCCAGCAGTTATGAGGTTGGTTCCTACAATGAGCAGTTCTTC.

This clone was observed once. The genes are TRBV7-6 and TRBJ2-4, with TRBD2 identical over 7 bases. Trimming took 5 bases from V and 3 from J; bases not matched to a gene: 10. Germline V gives CDR1 SGHVS, CDR2 FNYEAQ. The CDR3 is 16 residues long. CDR3 loop: CASSLMGGMDKNIQYF. Here the CDR3 DNA reads TGTGCCAGCAGCCTCATGGGGGGGATGGACAAAAACATTCAGTACTTC. Using reference TRBV7-6 and TRBJ2-4 for the parts outside the CDR3, the full variable domain is GAGVSQSPRYKVTKRGQDVALRCDPISGHVSLYWYRQALGQGPEFLTYFNYEAQQDKSGLPNDRFSAERPEGSISTLTIQRTEQRDSAMYRCASSLMGGMDKNIQYFGAGTRLSVL.

J is TRBJ2-1 and V is TRBV5-4; TRBD2 might be the D (5 bases). The CDR3 covers 16 residues. The V end lost 4 bases, the J end lost 8 bases, and 22 bases lay between the germline ends. CDR1 and CDR2 (germline): SGHNT, YYREEE (reference sequence). CDR3 sequence (DNA): TGTGCCAGCAGCCCCTCTTCAGGACTTCAAGTCGATGAGCAGTTCTTC. Translating it yields CASSPSSGLQVDEQFF.

This chain uses TRBV4-3 with TRBJ1-2; no clear D gene. The germline CDR1 and CDR2 sequences are LGHNA and YSLEER. The V end was cut by 2 bases, the J end by 1 base, with 8 bases between. The length of the CDR3 is 14 residues. This CDR3 reads CASSQYKGNYGYTF. CDR3 nucleotides: TGCGCCAGCAGCCAATATAAGGGTAACTATGGCTACACCTTC.

This clone was recorded once. The chain is built from TRBV5-1 and TRBJ1-2, with unresolved D. The V gene lost 4 bases and the J gene lost 2 bases, with 9 bases spanning the gap. Germline V gene lookup returns CDR1 SGHRS and CDR2 YFSETQ. This CDR3 is 13 amino acids long. CDR3 in DNA: TGCGCCAGCAGCCCCGATCTAAACTATGGCTACACCTTC. Translated: CASSPDLNYGYTF.

This clone has only one observation. The V and J genes are TRBV19 and TRBJ2-7; 13 nucleotides line up with TRBD2. Germline CDR1 reads LNHDA; CDR2 reads SQIVND (reference sequence). V lost 6 bases to trimming and J lost 2 bases; unmatched junction nucleotides: 7. This CDR3 has 16 amino acids. The CDR3 coding sequence is TGTGCCAGTAGCCTACGGACTAGCGGGGGAACCTACGAGCAGTACTTC. Protein: CASSLRTSGGTYEQYF.

This chain uses TRBV4-2 with TRBJ2-2; tentatively, D is TRBD2 (6 bases). CDR1 and CDR2 from the germline V gene are LGHNA and YNFKEQ. This CDR3 has 17 residues. V lost 1 base, J lost 2 bases, and 14 bases lay in between. The CDR3 sequence: CASSQGGWDFNTGELFF. CDR3 DNA: TGTGCCAGCAGCCAAGGGGGGTGGGACTTCAACACCGGGGAGCTGTTTTTT.

This chain links TRBV5-1 with TRBJ2-7, with TRBD1 identical over 9 bases. This CDR3 has 15 amino acids. J lost 6 bases, V lost 1 base, and 8 bases had no gene match. The V gene's germline CDR1 is SGHRS and CDR2 YFSETQ. For the CDR3, the DNA is TGCGCCAGCAGCTTGCAAGGGACAGGGATACTCGAGCAGTACTTC. Amino acid sequence: CASSLQGTGILEQYF.

This clone has more than one count but fewer than ten. This chain uses TRBV9 with TRBJ2-7; TRBD2 aligns across 8 bases. Germline loops: CDR1 SGDLS, CDR2 YYNGEE. The V segment lost 0 bases and the J segment 2 bases; nucleotides outside the gene matches: 10. This CDR3 has 17 residues. The DNA for the CDR3 is TGTGCCAGCAGCGTAGCTACAACAGCGGGAGCTCCCTACGAGCAGTACGTC. Residues: CASSVATTAGAPYEQYV.

This clone was recorded a few times. The chain has TRBV11-2 and TRBJ1-2, with D possibly TRBD1 on 5 matching bases. Deletions cut 2 bases from V and 0 bases from J, with 13 bases between. The germline V gene has CDR1 SGHAT and CDR2 FQNNGV. CDR3 size: 16 residues. CDR3 DNA: TGTGCCAGCAGCTTACACGGGGGAATTTCTAACTATGGCTACACCTTC. Its protein product is CASSLHGGISNYGYTF.

This CDR3 is CASSQASGIGYTF. For the CDR3, the DNA is TGTGCCAGCAGCCAAGCTTCCGGGATCGGCTACACCTTC. The genes are TRBV14 and TRBJ1-2; D gene unclear. CDR3 length: 13 residues. The V and J ends lost 1 base and 8 bases respectively, with 11 bases between them. Germline V gene lookup returns CDR1 SGHDN and CDR2 FVKESK.

This clone was observed a single time. The chain uses TRBV6-1 and TRBJ2-7, with 7 bases that match TRBD1. Trimming cost V 5 bases and J 2 bases; bases outside gene matches: 6. Germline CDR1 and CDR2: MNHNS and SASEGT. This CDR3 region has 14 residues. Here the CDR3 DNA reads TGTGCCAGCAGTCAAGACAGGGTGGCCTACGAGCAGTACGTC. This translates into CASSQDRVAYEQYV.

Here the CDR3 reads CASSFLPGERETQYF. The CDR3 region has the DNA TGTGCCAGCAGCTTCCTTCCGGGAGAGAGGGAGACCCAGTACTTC. J is TRBJ2-5 and V is TRBV5-6, with TRBD2 as a possible D gene (6 bases). Between the trimmed V and J ends, which lost 2 bases and 5 bases, there was a span of 16 bases. Germline CDR1 SGHDT, CDR2 YYEEEE. The length of the CDR3 is 15 residues.

The chain couples TRBV11-2 to TRBJ2-1; 7 bases map to TRBD2. The J segment lost 5 bases and the V segment lost 5 bases, leaving 6 bases of the junction unmatched. Germline V gives CDR1 SGHAT, CDR2 FQNNGV. This CDR3 is built from 14 residues. The DNA for the CDR3 is TGTGCCAGCAGCGCTCCTGGGGGGGACAATGAGCAGTTCTTC. Translating it yields CASSAPGGDNEQFF.

The chain combines TRBV7-2 with TRBJ2-1; 14 bases align to TRBD2. Germline lookup yields CDR1 SGHTA and CDR2 FQGNSA. The length of the CDR3 is 16 residues. Trimming took 5 bases from V and 7 from J; bases not matched to a gene: 7. The CDR3: CASSPTSGGALNEQFF. Written as DNA, the CDR3 is TGTGCCAGCAGCCCGACTAGCGGGGGGGCCTTAAATGAGCAGTTCTTC.

This clone came up a few times. The chain joins TRBV6-1 to TRBJ1-6; D is uncertain. The V gene's germline CDR1 is MNHNS and CDR2 SASEGT. The CDR3 extends over 13 amino acids. Trimming took off 6 bases at V and 6 bases at J, with 9 bases between the two ends. The DNA for the CDR3 is TGTGCCAGCAGCGGAGGGCCTAATTCACCCCTCCACTTT. The encoded protein is CASSGGPNSPLHF.

CDR3 loop: CAWSVSVTGVDEKLFF. DNA for the CDR3: TGTGCCTGGAGTGTATCGGTGACAGGGGTGGATGAAAAACTGTTTTTT. V and J are TRBV30 and TRBJ1-4, with 8 bases lining up with TRBD1. This CDR3 has 16 residues. Germline V gene sequence: CDR1 GTSNPN, CDR2 SVGIG (reference sequence). V gave up 0 bases and J gave up 6 bases; unmatched junction bases: 9.

The rearrangement joins TRBV5-4 to TRBJ2-3, with D possibly TRBD2 on 5 matching bases. Between the trimmed V and J ends, which lost 6 bases and 1 base, there was a span of 12 bases. This CDR3 is 14 amino acids long. CDR1 SGHNT and CDR2 YYREEE come from the germline V gene (reference sequence). CDR3 sequence (DNA): TGTGCCAGCAATCCCGGACTCCGCACAGATACGCAGTATTTT. It specifies CASNPGLRTDTQYF.